Here is one T cell receptor (beta chain) with its context. This sample is part of a study of control samples from healthy donors and cancer patients. TCRdb's table, derived via immunoSEQ multiplex PCR, lists solely in-frame clones and lacks some. Here the sample spans around 120,000 clones, about 94% being singletons. Source material: blood. The TCR was taken from a man younger than 40 in good health.

The DNA of the CDR3 is TGTGCCAGCAGTGAAGTAGGGACTAGCACTACCGGGGAGCTGTTTTTT. Protein: CASSEVGTSTTGELFF. The chain couples TRBV2 to TRBJ2-2, with 9 bases lining up with TRBD2. Trimming removed 1 base from V and 5 bases from J; junction bases left unmatched: 5. From germline, CDR1 is SNHLY and CDR2 FYNNEI. There are 16 residues in the CDR3.